This TCR beta chain was sequenced in a study of CD8 T cells in Susac syndrome. The RNA input was roughly 0.45 to 1 ug, and it was reverse transcribed with random hexamers. Coverage of TCR beta CDR3 amplification by immunoSEQ multiplex PCR extended to 54 Vbeta and 13 Jbeta. From the immunoSEQ multiplex PCR reads, TCRdb called clonotypes with MiXCR, one entry per CDR3 protein. The table shows about 300,000 distinct CDR3 sequences, with around 92% occurring only once. CD8+ and CD4+ T cells from blood underwent TCR beta sequencing. Each multiple sclerosis control was a treatment-naive patient with relapsing-remitting disease that was either stable or active. FACS enriched CD8+ TEMRA cells, while bulk CD8+ and CD4+ were negatively isolated. The CDR3 is 14 amino acids. V dropped 5 bases and J dropped 3 bases, with 14 bases sitting between them.

V and J are TRBV12-3 or TRBV12-4 and TRBJ2-7; no clear D gene. The source of this sequence is a human donor with multiple sclerosis. The sample consisted of CD4+ T cells from PBMCs. The CDR3 loop reads CASSLLTHVYEQYF. The CDR3 region has the DNA TGTGCCAGCAGTCTCCTTACTCACGTCTACGAGCAGTACTTC.